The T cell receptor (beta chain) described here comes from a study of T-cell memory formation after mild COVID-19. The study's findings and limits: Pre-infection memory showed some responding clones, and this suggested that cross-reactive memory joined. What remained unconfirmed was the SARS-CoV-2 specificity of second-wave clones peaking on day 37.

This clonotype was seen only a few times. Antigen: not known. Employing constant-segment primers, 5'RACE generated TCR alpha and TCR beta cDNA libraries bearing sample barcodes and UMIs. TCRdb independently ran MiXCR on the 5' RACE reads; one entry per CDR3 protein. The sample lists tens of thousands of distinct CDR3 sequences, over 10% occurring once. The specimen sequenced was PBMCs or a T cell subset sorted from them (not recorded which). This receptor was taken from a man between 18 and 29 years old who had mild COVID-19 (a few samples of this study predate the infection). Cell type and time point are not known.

The CDR3: CASRTTGGYEQYV. Here the CDR3 DNA reads TGTGCCAGCAGAACAACAGGGGGCTACGAGCAGTACGTC. V is TRBV6-2 or TRBV6-3 and J is TRBJ2-7; TRBD1 agrees at 8 bases. Trimming at V came to 6 bases and at J to 3 bases, leaving 4 bases not matched to a gene. CDR1 is MNHEY and CDR2 is SVGEGT in the germline V gene. This CDR3 has 13 residues.